This T cell receptor beta chain was identified in a study of T cell changes during pregnancy in multiple sclerosis. Repertoires were generated with immunoSEQ multiplex PCR, while TCRdb's copy carries only in-frame clones and drops some. The sample carries 90,000 to 95,000 clones, 75% to 95% recorded once. V gave up 7 bases and J gave up 12 bases; unmatched junction bases: 12. The CDR3 is 13 residues long. Germline-derived CDR1 and CDR2 are SGHAT and FQNNGV. Here the sequenced sample was peripheral blood, taken before pregnancy. The TCR was taken from a female donor with multiple sclerosis, enrolled in a pregnancy study. The rearrangement joins TRBV11-2 to TRBJ1-1; 9 positions match TRBD1. CDR3 region: CASTYPGTGKTFF. Written as DNA, the CDR3 is TGTGCCAGCACCTACCCTGGGACAGGGAAAACTTTCTTT. Full variable domain (rest looked up from reference TRBV11-2 and TRBJ1-1): EAGVAQSPRYKIIEKRQSVAFWCNPISGHATLYWYQQILGQGPKLLIQFQNNGVVDDSQLPKDRFSAERLKGVDSTLKIQPAKLEDSAVYLCASTYPGTGKTFFGQGTRLTVV.